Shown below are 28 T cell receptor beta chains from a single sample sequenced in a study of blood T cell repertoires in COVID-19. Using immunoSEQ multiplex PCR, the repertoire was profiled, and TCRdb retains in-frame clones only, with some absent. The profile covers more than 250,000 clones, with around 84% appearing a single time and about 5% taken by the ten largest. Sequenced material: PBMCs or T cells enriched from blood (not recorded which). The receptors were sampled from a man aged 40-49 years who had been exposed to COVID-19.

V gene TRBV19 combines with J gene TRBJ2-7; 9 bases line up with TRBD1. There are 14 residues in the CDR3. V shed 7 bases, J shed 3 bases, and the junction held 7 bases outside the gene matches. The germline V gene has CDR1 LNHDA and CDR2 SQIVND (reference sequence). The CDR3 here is CASTRRDRVYEQYF. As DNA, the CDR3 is TGTGCCAGTACCCGCCGGGACAGGGTCTACGAGCAGTACTTC. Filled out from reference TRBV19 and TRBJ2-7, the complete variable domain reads DGGITQSPKYLFRKEGQNVTLSCEQNLNHDAMYWYRQDPGQGLRLIYYSQIVNDFQKGDIAEGYSVSREKKESFPLTVTSAQKNPTAFYLCASTRRDRVYEQYFGPGTRLTVT.

The CDR3 loop is CASSQEIGTGEYQPQHF. Written as DNA, the CDR3 is TGCGCCAGCAGCCAAGAGATTGGGACAGGGGAGTATCAGCCCCAGCATTTT. The V and J genes are TRBV4-1 and TRBJ1-5; TRBD1 aligns across 10 bases. V gave up 0 bases and J gave up 5 bases; unmatched junction bases: 7. Germline V gene sequence: CDR1 MGHRA, CDR2 YSYEKL. The CDR3 is made up of 17 amino acids.

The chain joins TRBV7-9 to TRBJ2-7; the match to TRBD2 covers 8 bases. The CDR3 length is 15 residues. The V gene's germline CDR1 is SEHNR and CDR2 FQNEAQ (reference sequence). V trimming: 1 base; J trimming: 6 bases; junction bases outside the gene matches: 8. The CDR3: CASSLVSGLGGEQYF. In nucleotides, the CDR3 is TGTGCCAGCAGCTTAGTTTCGGGACTAGGAGGCGAGCAGTACTTC.

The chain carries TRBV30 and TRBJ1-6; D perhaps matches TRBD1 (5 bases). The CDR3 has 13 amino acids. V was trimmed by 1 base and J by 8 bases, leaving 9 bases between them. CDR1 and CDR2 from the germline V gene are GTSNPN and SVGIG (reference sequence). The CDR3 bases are TGTGCCTGGAGTGGCAGGGAAGATTCACCCCTCCACTTT. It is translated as CAWSGREDSPLHF.

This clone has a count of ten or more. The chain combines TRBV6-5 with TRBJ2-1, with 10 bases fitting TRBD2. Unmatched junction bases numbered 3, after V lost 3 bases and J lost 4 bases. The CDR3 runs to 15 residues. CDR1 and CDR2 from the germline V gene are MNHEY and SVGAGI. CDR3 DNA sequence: TGTGCCAGCAGTTATGGGACTAGCGATTACAATGAGCAGTTCTTC. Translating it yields CASSYGTSDYNEQFF.

CDR3 region: CASRPDTFYEQYF. The CDR3 DNA reads as TGTGCCAGCAGACCGGACACATTCTACGAGCAGTACTTC. The rearrangement uses TRBV2 and TRBJ2-7; a possible D gene is TRBD1 (5 bases). With 6 bases removed from V and 3 bases from J, the gap between germline ends came to 12 bases. The CDR3 covers 13 residues. Looked up from germline, CDR1 is SNHLY and CDR2 is FYNNEI.

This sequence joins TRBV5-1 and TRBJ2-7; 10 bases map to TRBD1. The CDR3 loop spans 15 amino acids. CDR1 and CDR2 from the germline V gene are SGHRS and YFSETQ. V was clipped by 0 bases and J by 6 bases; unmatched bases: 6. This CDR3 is CASSLAGTGEGEQYF. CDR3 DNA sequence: TGCGCCAGCAGCTTGGCCGGGACAGGGGAAGGCGAGCAGTACTTC.

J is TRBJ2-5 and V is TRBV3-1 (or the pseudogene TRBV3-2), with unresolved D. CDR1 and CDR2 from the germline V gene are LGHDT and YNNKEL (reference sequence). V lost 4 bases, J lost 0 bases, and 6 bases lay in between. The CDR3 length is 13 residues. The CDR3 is CASSLSYQETQYF. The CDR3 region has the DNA TGTGCCAGCAGCCTCTCCTACCAAGAGACCCAGTACTTC.

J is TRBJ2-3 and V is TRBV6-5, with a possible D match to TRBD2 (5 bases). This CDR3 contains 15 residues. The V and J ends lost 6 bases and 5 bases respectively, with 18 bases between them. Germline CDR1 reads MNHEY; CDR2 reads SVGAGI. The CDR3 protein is CASRKTGTIRDTQYF. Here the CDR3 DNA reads TGTGCCAGCAGAAAAACGGGAACTATCAGAGATACGCAGTATTTT.

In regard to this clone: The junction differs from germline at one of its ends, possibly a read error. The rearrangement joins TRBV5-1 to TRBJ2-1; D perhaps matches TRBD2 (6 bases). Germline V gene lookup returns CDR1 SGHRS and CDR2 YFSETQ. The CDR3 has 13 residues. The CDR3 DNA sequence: TGCGCCAGCAGCTTGGCCGACGGGAGAAGTGCAGTCTTC. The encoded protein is CASSLADGRSAVF. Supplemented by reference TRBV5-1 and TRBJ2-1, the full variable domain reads KAGVTQTPRYLIKTRGQQVTLSCSPISGHRSVSWYQQTPGQGLQFLFEYFSETQRNKGNFPGRFSGRQFSNSRSEMNVSTLELGDSALYLCASSLADGRSAVFGPGTRLTVL.

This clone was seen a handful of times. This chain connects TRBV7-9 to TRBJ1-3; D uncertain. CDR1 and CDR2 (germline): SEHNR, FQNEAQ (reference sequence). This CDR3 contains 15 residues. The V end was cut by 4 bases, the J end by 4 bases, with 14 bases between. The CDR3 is CASSSQQTPGNTIYF. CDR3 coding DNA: TGTGCCAGCAGCTCCCAACAGACACCCGGAAACACCATATATTTT.

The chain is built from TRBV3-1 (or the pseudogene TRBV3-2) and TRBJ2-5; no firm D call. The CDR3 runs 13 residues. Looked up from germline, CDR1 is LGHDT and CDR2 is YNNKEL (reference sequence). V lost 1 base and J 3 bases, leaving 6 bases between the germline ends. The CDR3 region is CASSQVPEETQYF. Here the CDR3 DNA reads TGTGCCAGCAGCCAAGTCCCAGAAGAGACCCAGTACTTC.

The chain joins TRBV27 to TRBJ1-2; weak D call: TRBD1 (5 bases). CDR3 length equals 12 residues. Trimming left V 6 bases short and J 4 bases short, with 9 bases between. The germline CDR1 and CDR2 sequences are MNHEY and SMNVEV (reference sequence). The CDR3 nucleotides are TGTGCCAGCAGCGGACACCCCTATGGCTACACCTTC. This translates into CASSGHPYGYTF.

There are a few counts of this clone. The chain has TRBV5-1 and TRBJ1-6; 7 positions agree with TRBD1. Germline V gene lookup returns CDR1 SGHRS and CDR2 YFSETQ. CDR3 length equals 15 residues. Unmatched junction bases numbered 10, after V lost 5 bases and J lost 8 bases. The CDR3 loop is CASSRWTGRDSPLHF. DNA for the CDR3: TGCGCCAGCAGTCGCTGGACAGGTCGGGATTCACCCCTCCACTTT.

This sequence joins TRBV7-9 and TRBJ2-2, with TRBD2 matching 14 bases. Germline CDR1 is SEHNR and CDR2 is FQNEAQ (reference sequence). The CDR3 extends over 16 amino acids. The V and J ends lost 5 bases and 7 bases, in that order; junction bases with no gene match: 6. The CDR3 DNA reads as TGTGCCAGCAGCCCGGGACTAGCGGGAGAGGGCGGGGAGCTGTTTTTT. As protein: CASSPGLAGEGGELFF.

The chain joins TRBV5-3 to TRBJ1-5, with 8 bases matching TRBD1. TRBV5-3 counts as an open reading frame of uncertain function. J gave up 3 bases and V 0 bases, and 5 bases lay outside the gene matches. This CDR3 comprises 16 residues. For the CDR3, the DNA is TGTGCCAGAAGCTTGGACGAGACAGGGGCCAATCAGCCCCAGCATTTT. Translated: CARSLDETGANQPQHF.

This CDR3 is CASSETKNSGTSTDTQYF. The CDR3 DNA is TGCGCCAGCAGTGAGACGAAAAATAGCGGGACTAGCACAGATACGCAGTATTTT. The rearrangement links TRBV10-1 to TRBJ2-3, with 8 nucleotides matching TRBD2. V dropped 2 bases and J dropped 0; count of bases not matched to a gene: 10. The length of the CDR3 is 18 residues. Germline V gene data show CDR1 as WNHNN and CDR2 as SYGVQD (reference sequence).

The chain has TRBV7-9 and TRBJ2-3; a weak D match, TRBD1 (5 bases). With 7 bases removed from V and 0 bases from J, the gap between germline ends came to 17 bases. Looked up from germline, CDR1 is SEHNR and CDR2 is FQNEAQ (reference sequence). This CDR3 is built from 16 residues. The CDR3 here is CASTMGPAYSTDTQYF. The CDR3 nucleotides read TGTGCCAGCACTATGGGGCCGGCCTATAGCACAGATACGCAGTATTTT.

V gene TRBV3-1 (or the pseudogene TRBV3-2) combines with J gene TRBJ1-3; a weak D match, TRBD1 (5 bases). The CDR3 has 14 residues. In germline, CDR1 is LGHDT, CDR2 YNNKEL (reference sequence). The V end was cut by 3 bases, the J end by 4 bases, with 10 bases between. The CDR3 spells CASSQSGIGNTIYF. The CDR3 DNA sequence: TGTGCCAGCAGCCAGTCAGGGATAGGAAACACCATATATTTT.

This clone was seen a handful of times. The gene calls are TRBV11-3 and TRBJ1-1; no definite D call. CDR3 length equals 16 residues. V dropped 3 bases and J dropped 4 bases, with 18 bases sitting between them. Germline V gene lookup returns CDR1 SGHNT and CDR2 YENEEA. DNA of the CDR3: TGTGCCAGCAGCTTCGTTAAACCGGGAAAACGCACTGAAGCTTTCTTT. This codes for CASSFVKPGKRTEAFF.

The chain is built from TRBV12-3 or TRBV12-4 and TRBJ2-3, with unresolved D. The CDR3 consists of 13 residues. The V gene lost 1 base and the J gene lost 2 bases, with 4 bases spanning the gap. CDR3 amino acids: CASSLDFTDTQYF. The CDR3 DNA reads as TGTGCCAGCAGTTTAGACTTCACAGATACGCAGTATTTT.

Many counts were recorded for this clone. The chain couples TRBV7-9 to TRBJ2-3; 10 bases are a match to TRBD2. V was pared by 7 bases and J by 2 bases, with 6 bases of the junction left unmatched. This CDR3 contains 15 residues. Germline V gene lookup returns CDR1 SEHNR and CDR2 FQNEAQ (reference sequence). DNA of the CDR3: TGTGCCAGCACGGCTGGGACTAGCGTCACAGATACGCAGTATTTT. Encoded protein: CASTAGTSVTDTQYF. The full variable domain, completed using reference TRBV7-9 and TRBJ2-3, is DTGVSQNPRHKITKRGQNVTFRCDPISEHNRLYWYRQTLGQGPEFLTYFQNEAQLEKSRLLSDRFSAERPKGSFSTLEIQRTEQGDSAMYLCASTAGTSVTDTQYFGPGTRLTVL.

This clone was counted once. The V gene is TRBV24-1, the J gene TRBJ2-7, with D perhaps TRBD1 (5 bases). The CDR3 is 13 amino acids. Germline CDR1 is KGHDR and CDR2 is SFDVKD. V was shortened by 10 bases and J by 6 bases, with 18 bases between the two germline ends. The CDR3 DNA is TGTGCCACTGGACACCCTTCGGGTTTCGAGCAGTACTTC. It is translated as CATGHPSGFEQYF.

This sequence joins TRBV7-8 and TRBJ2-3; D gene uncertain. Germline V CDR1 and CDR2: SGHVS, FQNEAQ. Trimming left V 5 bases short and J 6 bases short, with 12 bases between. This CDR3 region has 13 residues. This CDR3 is CASSQDSRDTQYF. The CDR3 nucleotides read TGTGCCAGCAGCCAAGACTCCCGCGATACGCAGTATTTT. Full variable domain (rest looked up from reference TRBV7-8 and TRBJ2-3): GAGVSQSPRYKVAKRGQDVALRCDPISGHVSLFWYQQALGQGPEFLTYFQNEAQLDKSGLPSDRFFAERPEGSVSTLKIQRTQQEDSAVYLCASSQDSRDTQYFGPGTRLTVL.

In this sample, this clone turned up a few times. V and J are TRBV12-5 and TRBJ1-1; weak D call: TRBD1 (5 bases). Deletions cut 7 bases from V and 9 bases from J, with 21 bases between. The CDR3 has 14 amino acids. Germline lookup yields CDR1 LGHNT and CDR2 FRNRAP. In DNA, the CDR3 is TGTGCTAGTGCCACGACCGGGGGTTCAATAAAAGCTTTCTTT. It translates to CASATTGGSIKAFF.

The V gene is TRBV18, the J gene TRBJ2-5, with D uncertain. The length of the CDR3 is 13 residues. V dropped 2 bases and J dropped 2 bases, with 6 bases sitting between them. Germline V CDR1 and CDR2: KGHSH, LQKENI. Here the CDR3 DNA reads TGTGCCAGCTCACCAAGAGAACAAGAGACCCAGTACTTC. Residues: CASSPREQETQYF.

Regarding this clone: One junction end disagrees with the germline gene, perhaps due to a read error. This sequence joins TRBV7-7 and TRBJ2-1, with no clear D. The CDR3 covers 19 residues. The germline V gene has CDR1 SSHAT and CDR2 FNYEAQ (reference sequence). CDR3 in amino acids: CASSFQVFVGRSSDNEQFF. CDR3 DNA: TGTGCTAGCAGCTTTCAGGTTTTTGTTGGCCGCAGTTCAGACAATGAGCAGTTCTTC.

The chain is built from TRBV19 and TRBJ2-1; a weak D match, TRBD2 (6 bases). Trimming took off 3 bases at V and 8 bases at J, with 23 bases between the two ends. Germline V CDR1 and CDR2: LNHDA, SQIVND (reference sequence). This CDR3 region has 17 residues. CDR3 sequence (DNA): TGTGCCAGTAGTATCAACGGGAGCCCTCAGGCGTTCGATGAGCAGTTCTTC. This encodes CASSINGSPQAFDEQFF.